This TCR beta chain was captured in a study of T cells in Graves' hyperthyroidism and ophthalmopathy. Study-wide results and caveats: Most expanded thyroid clonotypes above 0.001 recurred in blood. Model-based prediction identified ophthalmopathy a median roughly 6.1 months prior to its onset.

Ophthalmopathy patients showed a Clinical Activity Score of at least 3, NOSPECS grade of at least 4 and duration under 3 months. A word on this clonotype: The antigen remains undetermined.

TCR beta CDR3 regions were amplified from RNA transcripts. TCR CDR3 underwent first-round RT-PCR with the HTBI primer set. From the multiplex PCR reads, TCRdb called clonotypes with MiXCR, one entry per CDR3 protein. The sample shows 360,000 or so distinct CDR3 sequences, approximately 18% of them seen only once. The ends were cut back, 1 base at V and 6 bases at J, with 6 bases in the middle. Germline CDR1 is MNHNS and CDR2 is SASEGT. The CDR3 runs to 12 residues. This clonotype originated in a woman in her 40s with Graves' ophthalmopathy. Sequenced input: blood. This chain joins TRBV6-1 and TRBJ1-1; D might be TRBD1 (5 bases). The DNA for the CDR3 is TGTGCCAGCAGTGAAGGGGGACCTGAAGCTTTCTTT. Protein sequence: CASSEGGPEAFF.